A single sample is the source of the 21 T cell receptor beta chains below, sequenced in a study of blood T cell repertoires in COVID-19. Some clones are missing from TCRdb's copy, which holds only in-frame ones; the method was immunoSEQ multiplex PCR. The data show fewer than 250,000 clones, 84% seen once. Sequenced material: PBMCs or T cells enriched from blood (not recorded which). These receptors were obtained from a woman in her 30s who had been exposed to COVID-19.

The V call is TRBV4-1, the J call TRBJ2-5; no clear D. CDR1 is MGHRA and CDR2 is YSYEKL in the germline V gene. The CDR3 covers 13 residues. Trimming removed 3 bases from V and 1 base from J, with 6 bases in between. CDR3 region: CASSQRLQETQYF. The CDR3 DNA is TGCGCCAGCAGCCAGCGTCTCCAAGAGACCCAGTACTTC.

The rearrangement uses TRBV28 and TRBJ1-1; D unclear. The CDR3 spans 11 residues. Germline CDR1 MDHEN, CDR2 SYDVKM. The V gene lost 7 bases and the J gene lost 5 bases, with 8 bases spanning the gap. Written as DNA, the CDR3 is TGTGCCAGCAATGGAGGGACTGAAGCTTTCTTT. It encodes CASNGGTEAFF.

This clone was observed a few times. The chain recombines TRBV10-1 with TRBJ2-7; D possibly corresponds to TRBD1 (6 bases). V lost 6 bases and J 4 bases, leaving 22 bases between the germline ends. In germline, CDR1 is WNHNN, CDR2 SYGVQD (reference sequence). The CDR3 is 16 residues long. CDR3 sequence: CASRDRDRRLPYEQYF. The CDR3 DNA sequence: TGCGCCAGCAGGGACCGAGACAGGCGGCTTCCTTACGAGCAGTACTTC.

V usage is TRBV7-2 and J usage is TRBJ2-7, with unresolved D. Deletions cut 0 bases from V and 2 bases from J, with 11 bases between. The CDR3 has 15 residues. Germline-derived CDR1 and CDR2 are SGHTA and FQGNSA. In nucleotides, the CDR3 is TGTGCCAGCAGCTTAGCGGAACAGATCGCCTACGAGCAGTACTTC. This encodes CASSLAEQIAYEQYF. Full variable domain (outside the CDR3, taken from reference TRBV7-2 and TRBJ2-7): GAGVSQSPSNKVTEKGKDVELRCDPISGHTALYWYRQSLGQGLEFLIYFQGNSAPDKSGLPSDRFSAERTGGSVSTLTIQRTQQEDSAVYLCASSLAEQIAYEQYFGPGTRLTVT.

J is TRBJ1-1 and V is TRBV6-5; D is possibly TRBD1 (6 bases). The CDR3 consists of 14 residues. V lost 4 bases to trimming and J lost 7 bases, with 16 bases between them. CDR1 is MNHEY and CDR2 is SVGAGI in the germline V gene. CDR3 nucleotides: TGTGCCAGCAGTTTTTATGGGGGGGCAGGTGAAGCTTTCTTT. As protein: CASSFYGGAGEAFF.

This clone was detected only a few times. This sequence joins TRBV5-1 and TRBJ2-7, with 7 bases lining up with TRBD1. The CDR3 sequence is 13 residues long. Germline CDR1 and CDR2: SGHRS and YFSETQ. Trimming cost V 4 bases and J 3 bases; bases outside gene matches: 4. CDR3 in amino acids: CASSPGQDYEQYF. CDR3 nucleotides: TGCGCCAGCAGCCCTGGACAGGACTACGAGCAGTACTTC.

This chain links TRBV12-3 or TRBV12-4 with TRBJ2-3; D remains ambiguous. The CDR3 loop spans 11 amino acids. Trimming stripped 11 bases from V and 0 bases from J, with 6 bases between. The CDR3: CASTSTDTQYF. Written as DNA, the CDR3 is TGTGCCTCCACTAGCACAGATACGCAGTATTTT.

The chain links TRBV5-1 to TRBJ2-7; possibly TRBD1 for D (5 bases). V was clipped by 4 bases and J by 4 bases, with 15 bases between them. The CDR3 length is 14 residues. Per germline, CDR1 SGHRS and CDR2 YFSETQ. CDR3 protein: CASSINEKGYEQYF. CDR3 DNA sequence: TGCGCCAGCAGCATCAACGAAAAGGGGTACGAGCAGTACTTC.

The genes are TRBV5-1 and TRBJ2-1; 8 nucleotides match TRBD2. Germline values: CDR1 SGHRS, CDR2 YFSETQ. This CDR3 has 15 amino acids. The ends lost 2 bases at V and 4 bases at J; junction bases unmatched: 5. The CDR3 nucleotides are TGCGCCAGCAGCTTCCACGGGAGGGGTTACAATGAGCAGTTCTTC. This encodes CASSFHGRGYNEQFF. Full variable domain (rest looked up from reference TRBV5-1 and TRBJ2-1): KAGVTQTPRYLIKTRGQQVTLSCSPISGHRSVSWYQQTPGQGLQFLFEYFSETQRNKGNFPGRFSGRQFSNSRSEMNVSTLELGDSALYLCASSFHGRGYNEQFFGPGTRLTVL.

The V call is TRBV9, the J call TRBJ2-3; TRBD2 is a possible D gene (7 bases). The CDR3 is 18 amino acids. V was shortened by 0 bases and J by 4 bases, with 21 bases between the two germline ends. The germline V gene has CDR1 SGDLS and CDR2 YYNGEE. CDR3 in amino acids: CASSVAKTGGHLADTQYF. The CDR3, as DNA: TGTGCCAGCAGCGTAGCTAAAACGGGGGGCCATTTAGCAGATACGCAGTATTTT. Full variable domain (outside the CDR3, taken from reference TRBV9 and TRBJ2-3): DSGVTQTPKHLITATGQRVTLRCSPRSGDLSVYWYQQSLDQGLQFLIQYYNGEERAKGNILERFSAQQFPDLHSELNLSSLELGDSALYFCASSVAKTGGHLADTQYFGPGTRLTVL.

The chain carries TRBV19 and TRBJ1-4; D gene ambiguous. In germline, CDR1 is LNHDA, CDR2 SQIVND (reference sequence). This CDR3 comprises 13 residues. V was trimmed by 6 bases and J by 5 bases, leaving 10 bases between them. CDR3: CASRQSQNEKLFF. The CDR3 bases are TGTGCCAGTAGACAGAGCCAAAATGAAAAACTGTTTTTT. The full variable domain, in which reference TRBV19 and TRBJ1-4 provide the parts outside the CDR3, is DGGITQSPKYLFRKEGQNVTLSCEQNLNHDAMYWYRQDPGQGLRLIYYSQIVNDFQKGDIAEGYSVSREKKESFPLTVTSAQKNPTAFYLCASRQSQNEKLFFGSGTQLSVL.

The chain recombines TRBV9 with TRBJ1-1, with a tentative D call TRBD1 (6 bases). The CDR3 is made up of 17 amino acids. V lost 0 bases, J lost 0 bases, and 15 bases lay in between. Germline CDR1 SGDLS, CDR2 YYNGEE. The CDR3: CASSVGTSGTLNTEAFF. The CDR3 region has the DNA TGTGCCAGCAGCGTAGGAACTTCCGGGACACTGAACACTGAAGCTTTCTTT.

The genes are TRBV7-9 and TRBJ1-2, with 12 nucleotides matching TRBD1. In germline, CDR1 is SEHNR, CDR2 FQNEAQ (reference sequence). The CDR3 has 17 residues. V shed 5 bases, J shed 2 bases, and the junction held 9 bases outside the gene matches. CDR3: CASSHPGTGGANYGYTF. The CDR3 nucleotides are TGTGCCAGCAGCCACCCCGGGACAGGGGGCGCGAACTATGGCTACACCTTC.

The genes are TRBV14 and TRBJ1-4; maybe TRBD1 (6 bases). Germline CDR1 and CDR2: SGHDN and FVKESK. V lost 4 bases to trimming and J lost 8 bases, with 20 bases between them. CDR3 size: 16 residues. The CDR3 protein is CASSPEDSGQPEKLFF. CDR3 DNA: TGTGCCAGCAGCCCAGAGGATTCCGGACAGCCGGAAAAACTGTTTTTT. Full variable domain (rest looked up from reference TRBV14 and TRBJ1-4): EAGVTQFPSHSVIEKGQTVTLRCDPISGHDNLYWYRRVMGKEIKFLLHFVKESKQDESGMPNNRFLAERTGGTYSTLKVQPAELEDSGVYFCASSPEDSGQPEKLFFGSGTQLSVL.

The count of this clone is one. The rearrangement links TRBV12-3 or TRBV12-4 to TRBJ1-1; D is uncertain. The CDR3 sequence is 13 residues long. V was clipped by 3 bases and J by 2 bases, with 7 bases between them. CDR3 residues: CASSFHTNTEAFF. The CDR3 region has the DNA TGTGCCAGCAGTTTCCACACCAACACTGAAGCTTTCTTT.

V and J are TRBV5-1 and TRBJ1-4, with a tentative D call TRBD1 (5 bases). Trimming shortened V by 5 bases and J by 5 bases, and 10 bases separated the two germline ends. Per the germline V gene, CDR1 is SGHRS and CDR2 is YFSETQ. This CDR3 comprises 13 residues. The CDR3 coding sequence is TGCGCCAGCAGAGGGGAAGTCAATGAAAAACTGTTTTTT. It translates to CASRGEVNEKLFF.

The chain carries TRBV6-5 and TRBJ2-1; 10 bases are shared with TRBD1. V lost 2 bases to trimming and J lost 8 bases; unmatched junction nucleotides: 9. The germline V gene encodes CDR1 MNHEY and CDR2 SVGAGI. This CDR3 has 16 residues. The CDR3 loop is CASSYPRGQGRDEQFF. CDR3 bases: TGTGCCAGCAGTTACCCAAGGGGACAGGGGCGCGATGAGCAGTTCTTC.

The chain couples TRBV19 to TRBJ2-7; 7 nucleotides match TRBD2. The CDR3 has 17 amino acids. Germline V gene sequence: CDR1 LNHDA, CDR2 SQIVND (reference sequence). Unmatched junction bases numbered 19, after V lost 5 bases and J lost 6 bases. CDR3 sequence (DNA): TGTGCCAGTAGTCCTCGGCCCCCAACGACGGGGAGGGTCGAGCAGTACTTC. Translating gives CASSPRPPTTGRVEQYF.

In this sample, this clone turned up a few times. V usage is TRBV5-1 and J usage is TRBJ1-1; possible D gene TRBD1, 6 bases. This CDR3 has 14 amino acids. With 7 bases removed from V and 4 bases from J, the gap between germline ends came to 17 bases. Per germline, CDR1 SGHRS and CDR2 YFSETQ. This chain's CDR3 is CASGMGRRGTEAFF. The CDR3 DNA sequence: TGCGCCAGCGGTATGGGGCGCAGGGGCACTGAAGCTTTCTTT.

This clone was seen more than once but under ten times. This chain links TRBV10-1 with TRBJ2-2, with D perhaps TRBD1 (6 bases). Germline loops: CDR1 WNHNN, CDR2 SYGVQD (reference sequence). The CDR3 loop spans 13 amino acids. With 10 bases removed from V and 4 bases from J, the gap between germline ends came to 13 bases. CDR3 DNA sequence: TGCGCCACAGGGGCGCCCGGCACCGGGGAGCTGTTTTTT. Translated: CATGAPGTGELFF.

As DNA, the CDR3 is TGTGCCCCCCGCCGGGGGTACAATCAGCCCCAGCATTTT. Protein product: CAPRRGYNQPQHF. The chain employs TRBV5-8 and TRBJ1-5; TRBD1 might be the D (5 bases). This CDR3 has 13 amino acids. The germline V and J ends were trimmed by 10 bases and 3 bases, with 14 bases remaining between them. CDR1 SGHTS and CDR2 YDEGEE come from the germline V gene.